This TCR beta chain appears in the sequencing data of a study of T cell responses to AZD1222 COVID-19 vaccine. This table comes from immunoSEQ multiplex PCR, and its TCRdb copy is limited to in-frame clones, with some not included. Of 150,000 to 180,000 clones listed, about 88% are singletons. After removal of 3 bases from V and 5 bases from J, the junction contained 7 bases not matched to a gene. Per the germline V gene, CDR1 is SGHKS and CDR2 is YYEKEE (reference sequence). The CDR3 is made up of 14 amino acids. The chain employs TRBV5-5 and TRBJ2-5; 7 bases match TRBD2. Sequencing was performed on peripheral blood, taken on day 0 of AZD1222 vaccination. The clonotype originates from an adult in good health. CDR3 coding DNA: TGTGCCAGCAGCTGGGAGGGACGAGACGAGACCCAGTACTTC. Its protein is CASSWEGRDETQYF.